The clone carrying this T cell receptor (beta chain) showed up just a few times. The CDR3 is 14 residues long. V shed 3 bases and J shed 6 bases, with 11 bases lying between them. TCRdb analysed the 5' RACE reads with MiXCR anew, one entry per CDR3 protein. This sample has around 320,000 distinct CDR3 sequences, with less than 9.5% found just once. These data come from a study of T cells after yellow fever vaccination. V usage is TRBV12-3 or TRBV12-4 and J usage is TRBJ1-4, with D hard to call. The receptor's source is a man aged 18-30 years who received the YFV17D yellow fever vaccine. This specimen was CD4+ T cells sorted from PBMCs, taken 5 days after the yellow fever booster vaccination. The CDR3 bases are TGTGCCAGCAGTTTGGTCAGGTTGGATGAAAAACTGTTTTTT. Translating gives CASSLVRLDEKLFF.